This is a list of T cell receptor beta chains from one sample in a study of shared clonotypes between healthy human individuals. Profiled with immunoSEQ multiplex PCR; TCRdb holds only in-frame clones, not every one. The data show 90,000 to 130,000 clones, with roughly two thirds seen just once and 24% held by the top ten. The specimen was memory CD8+ T cells sorted from blood. These receptor sequences come from a woman in her twenties or thirties in good health. The conserved cysteine and the conserved F or W are not part of the CDR3 here. Fields, in order: V gene, J gene, CDR3 protein.

>TRBV15|TRBJ2-5
ATSIGARVVETQY
>TRBV28|TRBJ2-5
ASSLQGRWATQY
>TRBV5-4|TRBJ2-3
ASSERTSGSTDTQY
>TRBV2|.
ASSDAEPYEQY
>TRBV29-1|.
SVRTGGTYEQY
>TRBV6-1|TRBJ2-7
ASRVVGYEQY
>TRBV15|TRBJ2-7
ATSRVEQDYEQY
>TRBV28|TRBJ2-7
ASNFHRYSGSFEQY
>TRBV19|TRBJ1-5
ASSIFAGTTNQPQH
>TRBV9|TRBJ2-3
ASSVLPDRGSTDTQY
>TRBV28|TRBJ1-3
ASSGTGNTIY
>TRBV5-4|TRBJ1-2
ASSLHDRILYGYT
>TRBV7-8|TRBJ2-5
ASSLDRGETQY
>TRBV9|TRBJ2-5
ASSLAGVGETQY
>TRBV7-4|TRBJ2-7
ASSLEGGPQTLREQY
>TRBV19|TRBJ2-1
ASSARWTSGDNEQF
>TRBV30|TRBJ2-4
AWSPYSGVAKNIQY
>TRBV27|TRBJ2-7
ASSYLAGNEQY
>TRBV11-2|TRBJ2-1
ASSLVGYYNEQF
>TRBV5-4|TRBJ2-3
ASSLVQAAGEDTQY
>TRBV11-2|TRBJ2-1
ASSLEVKELEQF
>TRBV25-1|TRBJ1-6
ASSESVNSPLH
>TRBV5-1|TRBJ2-2
ASSLIRDWSGELF
>TRBV28|TRBJ2-7
ASSFGKGGYEQY
>TRBV6-4|TRBJ2-1
ASSAAGAEDEQF
>TRBV10-3|TRBJ1-5
AISEHRSSNQPQH
>TRBV7-9|TRBJ2-7
ASSLPPRGMSSYEQY
>TRBV5-6|TRBJ2-7
ASSLGVGYEQY
>TRBV30|TRBJ2-6
AWTSTAPSGANVLT
>TRBV4-1|TRBJ1-1
ASSRGRVTEAF
>TRBV11-2|TRBJ2-7
ASSPSTGGYEQY
>TRBV27|TRBJ2-7
ASSLVTNTYEQY
>TRBV7-9|TRBJ1-1
ASSPGTVNTEAF
>TRBV2|TRBJ1-5
ASSEGLEAQPQH
>TRBV19|TRBJ2-7
ASSIDTGTGGSYEQY
>TRBV19|TRBJ2-6
ASGRGSSGANVLT
>TRBV7-9|TRBJ2-7
ASSRLAGGAYEQY
>TRBV5-6|TRBJ2-7
ASSLNRRIDEQY